Listed below are T cell receptor beta chains from one sample, sequenced in a study of radiation and T cells in renal cell carcinoma. Clones were sequenced by immunoSEQ multiplex PCR, and TCRdb holds only the in-frame ones, with some missing. The sample lists around 180,000 clones, approximately 90% seen once, with 10% to 12% in the top ten. The specimen comprised blood, sampled from a patient whose treatment included radiotherapy and nephrectomy. The receptors originated from a woman in her forties or fifties with renal cell carcinoma. CDR3s include the opening cysteine and the closing phenylalanine or tryptophan. The D gene is left open where the match is weak. Clone size is stated in some rows and not others, as once, few, many or a class when expanded.

d_call	j_call	clone_size	v_call	cdr3_nt	cdr3_aa
TRBD1	TRBJ1-5	NA	TRBV15	TGTGCCACCAGCAGAGCCCTGGACAGGGGGAGCAATCAGCCCCAGCATTTT	CATSRALDRGSNQPQHF
NA	TRBJ1-2	NA	TRBV6-5	TGTGCCAGCAGTTTCAGGGACATCCCTAACTATGGCTACACCTTC	CASSFRDIPNYGYTF
NA	TRBJ1-3	NA	TRBV13	TGTGCCAGCAGCCTAGGAAGCTCTGGAAACACCATATATTTT	CASSLGSSGNTIYF
NA	TRBJ2-2	NA	TRBV19	TGTGCCAGTAGTATAGGGCAGGGTTCCGGGGAGCTGTTTTTT	CASSIGQGSGELFF
TRBD2	TRBJ2-1	NA	TRBV10-3	TGTGCCATCAGTGACCGCGGGGGGCCCAGTGGAATTGAGCAGTTCTTC	CAISDRGGPSGIEQFF
TRBD1	TRBJ1-4	NA	TRBV6-1	TGTGCCAGCAGCACGGGACAGAATAATGAAAAACTGTTTTTT	CASSTGQNNEKLFF
NA	TRBJ2-7	many	TRBV21-1	TGTGCCAGCAGCAAAACGAACGAGCAGTACTTC	CASSKTNEQYF
NA	TRBJ2-1	few	TRBV21-1	TGTGCCAGCAGCAAAGGGACTCCCAGGGGGGCTAACTACAATGAGCAGTTCTTC	CASSKGTPRGANYNEQFF
TRBD2	TRBJ2-3	NA	TRBV5-1	TGCGCCAGCAGGTTCGGGGGGGCCGGAGATACGCAGTATTTT	CASRFGGAGDTQYF
TRBD1	TRBJ2-7	NA	TRBV6-5	TGTGCCAGCAGTTACTCGATGCAGGGGGCCTACGAGCAGTACTTC	CASSYSMQGAYEQYF
TRBD1	TRBJ1-1	NA	TRBV5-1	TGCGCCAGCAGCTACTACAGGGGGAACACTGAAGCTTTCTTT	CASSYYRGNTEAFF
TRBD1	TRBJ1-5	NA	TRBV9	TGTGCCAGCAGCCCCGGACAGGGAGGTCAGCCCCAGCATTTT	CASSPGQGGQPQHF